This T cell receptor (beta chain) is drawn from a study of blood T cells in healthy people across ages. Study conclusions and caveats: Roughly linearly, TCR beta diversity per million T cells fell as age increased.

With regard to this clonotype: Its antigen is currently unknown. Being one base from a much bigger clone, this may be a read error. The CDR3 ends on some other residue instead of the conserved phenylalanine or tryptophan, so this is likely a read error.

The use of a sample-barcoded 5' primer and a J-beta primer mix characterized a second PCR of about 7 to 12 cycles. TCRdb called the 5' RACE reads again in MiXCR, with one record for every CDR3 protein. The profile shows 850,000 to 1,100,000 distinct CDR3 sequences, 35% to 40% of them singletons. CDR3 length: 8 amino acids. Trimming took 7 bases from V and 6 from J, leaving 1 base between them. Germline loops: CDR1 DFQATT, CDR2 SNEGSKA (reference sequence). The chain uses TRBV20-1 and TRBJ2-1, with no clear D. This sequence originates from a man younger than 30 in good health. The specimen sequenced was blood. The CDR3 DNA reads as TGCAGTGTCAATGAGCAGTTCGTC. As protein: CSVNEQFV.